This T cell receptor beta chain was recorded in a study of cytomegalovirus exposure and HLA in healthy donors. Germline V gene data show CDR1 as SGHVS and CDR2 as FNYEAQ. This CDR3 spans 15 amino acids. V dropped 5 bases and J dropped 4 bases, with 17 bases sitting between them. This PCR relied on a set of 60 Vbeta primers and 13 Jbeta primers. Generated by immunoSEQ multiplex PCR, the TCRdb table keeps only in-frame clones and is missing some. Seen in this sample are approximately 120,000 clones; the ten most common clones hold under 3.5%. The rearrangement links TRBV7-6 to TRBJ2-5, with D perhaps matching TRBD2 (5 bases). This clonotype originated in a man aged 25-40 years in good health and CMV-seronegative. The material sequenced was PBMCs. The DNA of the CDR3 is TGTGCCAGCAGCGCCTTGGGCGGAGGATCAGAGACCCAGTACTTC. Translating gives CASSALGGGSETQYF.